This T cell receptor beta chain was observed in a study of shared clonotypes between healthy human individuals. Adult donors, all healthy and HIV-negative, had no recent acute infections or vaccinations. CD4+ cells underwent separation, giving CD45RA+ naive and CD45RA-negative memory subsets. Germline CDR1 MNHEY, CDR2 SVGAGI. Trimming cost V 6 bases and J 2 bases, with 10 bases left between them. This CDR3 contains 14 residues. Study-wide results and limits: Relative to clonotypes present in all four donors, those not shared had lower generation probabilities.

Details on this clone: Its antigen is not identified.

Deep level was the assay's run setting. The table came from immunoSEQ multiplex PCR; TCRdb's copy has only in-frame clones and leaves some out. The sample holds 500,000 or so clones; 95% to 97% are singletons and the top ten take about 0.06%. The chain employs TRBV6-5 and TRBJ2-2, with D possibly matching TRBD2 (5 bases). Sequenced input: naive CD4+ T cells sorted from blood. Subset indicated: CD45RA+ positively selected. This TCR was recovered from a woman aged 25-40 years in good health. The CDR3 sequence is CASRSGVNTGELFF. Written as DNA, the CDR3 is TGTGCCAGCAGATCCGGGGTAAACACCGGGGAGCTGTTTTTT.